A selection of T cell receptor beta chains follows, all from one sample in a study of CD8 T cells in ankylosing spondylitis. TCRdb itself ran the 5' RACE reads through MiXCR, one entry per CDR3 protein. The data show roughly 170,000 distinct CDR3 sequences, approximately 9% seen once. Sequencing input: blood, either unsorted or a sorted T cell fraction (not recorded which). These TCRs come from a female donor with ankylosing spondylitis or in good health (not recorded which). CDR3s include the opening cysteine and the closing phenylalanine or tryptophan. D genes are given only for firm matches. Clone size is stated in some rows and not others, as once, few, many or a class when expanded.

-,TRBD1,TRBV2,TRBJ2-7,TGTGCCAGCTCCTCGTCAGTAGCGACAGGGGGCAGGTGGCAGTACTTC,CASSSSVATGGRWQYF
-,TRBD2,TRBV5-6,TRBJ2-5,TGTGCCAGCAGCCTGGGGGGTAGCGGGAGCCAAGAGACCCAGTACTTC,CASSLGGSGSQETQYF
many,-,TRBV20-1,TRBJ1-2,TGCAGTGCTAGAGACAGGGGCGGCTATGGCTACACCTTC,CSARDRGGYGYTF
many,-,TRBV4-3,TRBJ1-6,TGCGCCAGCAGTCCAGGGGTGGATAATTCACCCCTCCACTTT,CASSPGVDNSPLHF
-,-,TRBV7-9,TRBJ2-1,TGTGCCAGCTCCAGCCCCAGTTATTACAATGAGCAGTTCTTC,CASSSPSYYNEQFF
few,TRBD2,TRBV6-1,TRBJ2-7,TGTGCCAGCACTGGGCGGGAGGAGGTTGAGCAGTACTTC,CASTGREEVEQYF
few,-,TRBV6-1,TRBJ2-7,TGTGCCAGCAGTCAGACCCCAGCGGGCTCGGGGGAGCAGTACTTC,CASSQTPAGSGEQYF
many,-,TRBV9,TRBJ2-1,TGTGCCAGCAGCGTACAGGGTCGGACCTACAATGAGCAGTTCTTC,CASSVQGRTYNEQFF
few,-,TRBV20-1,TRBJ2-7,TGCAGTGCGCCCCGGGATAACTCCTACGAGCAGTACTTC,CSAPRDNSYEQYF
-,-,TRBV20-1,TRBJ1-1,TGCAGTGCTATCGGATTTCGGGCGGGGCTGTCTGAAGCTTTCTTT,CSAIGFRAGLSEAFF
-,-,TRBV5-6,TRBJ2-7,TGTGCCAGCAGCTTGGGTGCGGTAAGTGAGCAGTACTTC,CASSLGAVSEQYF
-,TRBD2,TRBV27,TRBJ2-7,TGTGCCAGCAGTTTATCACCGACTAGCCCCCCCCTCTACGAGCAGTACTTC,CASSLSPTSPPLYEQYF
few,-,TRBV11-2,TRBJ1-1,TGTGCCAGCAGCTTAGAAAGGGGCGTAGCGGGTCCGAACACTGAAGCTTTCTTT,CASSLERGVAGPNTEAFF
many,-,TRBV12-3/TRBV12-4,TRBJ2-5,TGTGCCAGCACTTGGGGGTACCAAGAGACCCAGTACTTC,CASTWGYQETQYF
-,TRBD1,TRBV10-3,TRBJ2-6,TGTGCCATCAGCCCCGGGACAGACCTTTCCTCTGGGGCCAACGTCCTGACTTTC,CAISPGTDLSSGANVLTF
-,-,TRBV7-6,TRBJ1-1,TGTGCCAGCAGCCCTGGGCAGGGCCACACTGAAGCTTTCTTT,CASSPGQGHTEAFF
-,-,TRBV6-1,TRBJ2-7,TGTGCCAGCAGTGAAGCGGGCAGGGCCCACGAGCAGTACTTC,CASSEAGRAHEQYF
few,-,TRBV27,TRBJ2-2,TGTGCCAGCAGTCACACCCAGAGCACCGGGGAGCTGTTTTTT,CASSHTQSTGELFF
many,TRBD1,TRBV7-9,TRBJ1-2,TGTGCCAGCAGCCCCAGGACAGGGAAGGCGGATGGCTACACCTTC,CASSPRTGKADGYTF
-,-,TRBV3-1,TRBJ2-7,TGTGCCAGCAGCCAAGATTTTTCGGGGGCCGTCGAGCAGTACTTC,CASSQDFSGAVEQYF
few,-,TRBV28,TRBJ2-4,TGTGCCAGCAAACCTCGTGATCTTCTAGCCAAAAACATTCAGTACTTC,CASKPRDLLAKNIQYF
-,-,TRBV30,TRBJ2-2,TGTGCCTGGAGTGTACAGAACACCGGGGAGCTGTTTTTT,CAWSVQNTGELFF
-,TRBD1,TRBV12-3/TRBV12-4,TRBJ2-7,TGTGCCAGCAGCTTCCTTGGACAGGGACACGAGCAGTACTTC,CASSFLGQGHEQYF
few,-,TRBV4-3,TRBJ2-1,TGCGCCAGCAGCCAAGGCGCAACCTACAATGAGCAGTTCTTC,CASSQGATYNEQFF
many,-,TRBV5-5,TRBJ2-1,TGTGCCAGCGGGCTTCAGGGGAAATCAGGGGATGAGCAGTTCTTC,CASGLQGKSGDEQFF
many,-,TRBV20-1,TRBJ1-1,TGCAGTGCTAGTACGGGGCCGAACACTGAAGCTTTCTTT,CSASTGPNTEAFF
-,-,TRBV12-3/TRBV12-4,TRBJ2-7,TGTGCCAGCAGTTTTGCCCGGGTACCCCTGTACGAGCAGTACTTC,CASSFARVPLYEQYF
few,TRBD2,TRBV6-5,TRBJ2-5,TGTGCCAGCAGTTACTCCCGACTAGCGGTTTACCAAGAGACCCAGTACTTC,CASSYSRLAVYQETQYF
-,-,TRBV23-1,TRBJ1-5,TGCGCCAGCAGGAGATCTCATCAGCCCCAGCATTTT,CASRRSHQPQHF
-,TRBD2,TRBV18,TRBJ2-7,TGTGCCAGCTCCCCCGGGGGGAGGGCCTACGAGCAGTACTTC,CASSPGGRAYEQYF
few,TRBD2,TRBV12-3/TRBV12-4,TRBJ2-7,TGTGCCAGCAGCCCCGACTTTAGCGGGGCCCGCTACGAGCAGTACTTC,CASSPDFSGARYEQYF
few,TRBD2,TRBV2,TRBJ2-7,TGTGCCAGCATGCCCGTGACTAGCGGACTCTCGCAGTACTTC,CASMPVTSGLSQYF
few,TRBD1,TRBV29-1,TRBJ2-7,TGCAGCGTTGAGGACAGGGGATTCGGGAGTGAGCAGTACTTC,CSVEDRGFGSEQYF
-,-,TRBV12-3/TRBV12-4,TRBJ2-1,TGTGCCAGCATGGACCCCGCCTACAATGAGCAGTTCTTC,CASMDPAYNEQFF
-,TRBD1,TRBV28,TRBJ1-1,TGTGCCAGCAGCCGTGACAGGGCCGAGAGAAACACTGAAGCTTTCTTT,CASSRDRAERNTEAFF
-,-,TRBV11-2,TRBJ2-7,TGTGCCAGCAGCGGAGGTCCCGGTGATGGGGAGCAGTACTTC,CASSGGPGDGEQYF
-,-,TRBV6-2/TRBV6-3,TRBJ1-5,TGTGCCAGCAGTTACGTCCAGGGGCAATATAGCAATCAGCCCCAGCATTTT,CASSYVQGQYSNQPQHF
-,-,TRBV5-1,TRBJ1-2,TGCGCCAGCAGCTTTAAAGGACAGCCTGAAAAATCCTATGGCTACACCTTC,CASSFKGQPEKSYGYTF
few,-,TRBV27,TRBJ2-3,TGTGCCAGCAGTTTATTCCCGGGGACCGCGATAGATACGCAGTATTTT,CASSLFPGTAIDTQYF
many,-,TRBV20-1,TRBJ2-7,TGCAGTGTCCCCGCAAAGGGCTACGAGCAGTACTTC,CSVPAKGYEQYF
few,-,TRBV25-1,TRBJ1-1,TGTGCCAGCAGCCCCGGGGGAGGGGGCACTGAAGCTTTCTTT,CASSPGGGGTEAFF
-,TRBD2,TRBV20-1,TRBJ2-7,TGCTGTGCTACCTCCGGGAGCGGGAGAGGTTTAGAGCAGTACTTC,CCATSGSGRGLEQYF
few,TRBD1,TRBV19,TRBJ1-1,TGTGCCAGTAGTATTGCAGGGGGCGCGAACACTGAAGCTTTCTTT,CASSIAGGANTEAFF